The rows below give T cell receptor beta chains drawn from one sample of a study of Ad26.COV2.S vaccination and SARS-CoV-2 variants. TCRdb keeps only in-frame clones here, not all; method: immunoSEQ multiplex PCR. The repertoire holds under 400,000 clones, with roughly 84% as singletons. Sequences were derived from peripheral blood, sampled in a trial of Ad26.COV2.S vaccine versus placebo. These TCRs come from a person aged 18-65 years who received the Ad26.COV2.S COVID-19 vaccine or a placebo. CDR3s include the opening cysteine and the closing phenylalanine or tryptophan. Fields, in order: V gene, clone size, J gene, D gene, CDR3 DNA, CDR3 protein. D genes are given only for firm matches. Only some rows state a clone size, as once, few, many or a class for expanded clones.

TRBV12-3/TRBV12-4	.	TRBJ2-7	.	TGTGCCAGCAGTTACTCGGGTCGGGACGAGCAGTACTTC	CASSYSGRDEQYF
TRBV7-9	.	TRBJ2-5	.	TGTGCCAGCACCCTCTCCCCTTTAGAGACCCAGTACTTC	CASTLSPLETQYF
TRBV6-6	.	TRBJ2-3	TRBD2	TGTGCCAGCAGCCAATACCCCGGGACTAGCGGGGTGACTAGCACAGATACGCAGTATTTT	CASSQYPGTSGVTSTDTQYF
TRBV4-2	.	TRBJ2-5	.	TGTGCCAGCAGCCAACCTACTAGCTTCCAAGAGACCCAGTACTTC	CASSQPTSFQETQYF
TRBV11-2	.	TRBJ1-3	TRBD1	TGTGCCAGCAGCAAAGGGACAGGGCCGGGAAACACCATATATTTT	CASSKGTGPGNTIYF
TRBV29-1	.	TRBJ2-7	TRBD1	TGCAGCGTTGAAGTACGACAGGGGGCCTACTACGAGCAGTACTTC	CSVEVRQGAYYEQYF
TRBV5-4	.	TRBJ2-2	TRBD2	TGTGCCAGCAGCTTAGAGCGCGGGGGTGCCGGGGAGCTGTTTTTT	CASSLERGGAGELFF
TRBV27	.	TRBJ1-5	TRBD1	TGTGCCAGCAGTCGGACAGGGGATAGCAATCAGCCCCAGCATTTT	CASSRTGDSNQPQHF
TRBV7-2	.	TRBJ1-1	.	TGTGCCAGCAGCCTCATCCCCATGAACACTGAAGCTTTCTTT	CASSLIPMNTEAFF
TRBV5-1	.	TRBJ2-3	.	TGCGCCAGCAGCTTGTATGTGGGGGTATCTTCCGATACGCAGTATTTT	CASSLYVGVSSDTQYF
TRBV5-1	few	TRBJ2-5	.	TGCGCCAGCAGCTCTCAAGAGACCCAGTACTTC	CASSSQETQYF
TRBV2	.	TRBJ1-4	TRBD1	TGTGCCAGCCAGAACTACAGGGGGCGAGGCGAAAAACTGTTTTTT	CASQNYRGRGEKLFF
TRBV2	.	TRBJ1-3	TRBD1	TGTGCCAGCAATCGGGACAGATCTGGAAACACCATATATTTT	CASNRDRSGNTIYF
TRBV7-9	few	TRBJ2-3	.	TGTGCCAGCAGCCGTGGATCAGATACGCAGTATTTT	CASSRGSDTQYF
TRBV19	.	TRBJ1-2	.	TGTGCCAGTAGTATAGTCTCAGGGTCCTATGGCTACACCTTC	CASSIVSGSYGYTF
TRBV27	.	TRBJ2-1	.	TGTGCCAGCAGTTTTGCCGCGGTTGGAGGCAATGAGCAGTTCTTC	CASSFAAVGGNEQFF
TRBV12-3/TRBV12-4	few	TRBJ1-1	.	TGTGCCAGCAGTTTAACAAAAGCTTTCTTT	CASSLTKAFF
TRBV18	.	TRBJ2-5	.	TGTGCCAGCTCACTCTCCGGGCTACAAGAGACCCAGTACTTC	CASSLSGLQETQYF
TRBV10-3	once	TRBJ1-3	TRBD1	TGTGCCATCGGTTCCGGGACAGAGGCTGGAAACACCATATATTTT	CAIGSGTEAGNTIYF
TRBV3-1/TRBV3-2	.	TRBJ1-2	.	TGTGCCAGCAGCCAAGCTGTCGGTGGCTACACCTTC	CASSQAVGGYTF
TRBV6-1	.	TRBJ1-5	TRBD1	TGTGCCAGCAGTGAAGGCTCAGGGGGACAGCCCCAGCATTTT	CASSEGSGGQPQHF
TRBV5-1	.	TRBJ1-1	TRBD1	TGCGCCAGCAGCTTACAGGGGGTGAGTTTCTTT	CASSLQGVSFF
TRBV12-5	few	TRBJ1-5	.	TGTGCTAGTGGTTTGGTGAACAGTCATCAGCCCCAGCATTTT	CASGLVNSHQPQHF
TRBV15	.	TRBJ1-3	.	TGTGCCACCAGCAGAGATCGGGGAAACTCTGGAAACACCATATATTTT	CATSRDRGNSGNTIYF
TRBV9	.	TRBJ2-7	.	TGTGCCAGCAGCGTAGACTCTCGGGACACCTACGAGCAGTACTTC	CASSVDSRDTYEQYF
TRBV9	.	TRBJ1-1	TRBD1	TGTGCCAGCAGTTCAGGGGGCGGAGGCACTGAAGCTTTCTTT	CASSSGGGGTEAFF
TRBV5-1	.	TRBJ2-5	TRBD1	TGCGCCAGCAGCCCCTGGGACAGGGGGGAGACCCAGTACTTC	CASSPWDRGETQYF
TRBV5-4	.	TRBJ2-3	.	TGTGCCAGCAGCTTATCGGGCGACACAGATACGCAGTATTTT	CASSLSGDTDTQYF
TRBV11-2	.	TRBJ1-3	.	TGTGCCAGCAGCTTAGGTAAGGTTAGCTCTGGAAACACCATATATTTT	CASSLGKVSSGNTIYF
TRBV27	.	TRBJ2-1	TRBD1	TGTGCCAGCAGTAACGGACAGGGAAGCAATGAGCAGTTCTTC	CASSNGQGSNEQFF
TRBV5-1	.	TRBJ2-1	.	TGCGCCAGCAGCTTGGGTGGGTCTGGCTCCTACAATGAGCAGTTCTTC	CASSLGGSGSYNEQFF
TRBV24-1	.	TRBJ2-3	TRBD2	TGTGCCACCAGTGAAGCGGGGGGGCTGGATACGCAGTATTTT	CATSEAGGLDTQYF
TRBV25-1	.	TRBJ2-7	.	TGTGCCAGCGTTAGGCCCGGGGGCTCCTACGAGCAGTACTTC	CASVRPGGSYEQYF
TRBV30	.	TRBJ1-1	TRBD1	TGTGCCTGGATCCTAGGACAGGGTCGGGCTTTCTTT	CAWILGQGRAFF
TRBV7-9	.	TRBJ1-1	.	TGTGCCAGCAGCAATCCGGGCCCTCGGGCTTTCTTT	CASSNPGPRAFF
TRBV6-1	.	TRBJ1-2	TRBD1	TGTGCCAGCAGTGAAAGGGACAGGGGGAACTATGGCTACACCTTC	CASSERDRGNYGYTF
TRBV6-5	few	TRBJ1-1	.	TGTGCCAGCCGGGAGGGTGAAGCTTTCTTT	CASREGEAFF
TRBV9	.	TRBJ2-5	.	TGTGCCAGCAGCGTAGGGGGCCTAAACCAAGAGACCCAGTACTTC	CASSVGGLNQETQYF
TRBV7-2	.	TRBJ1-4	.	TGTGCCAGCAGCTTTCGGGGGCTAAATGAAAAACTGTTTTTT	CASSFRGLNEKLFF
TRBV30	.	TRBJ2-2	.	TGTGCCTGGAGTGGGGAAGTCCTTACTGGGGAGCTGTTTTTT	CAWSGEVLTGELFF
TRBV24-1	.	TRBJ2-2	.	TGTGCCACCAGTGGCCCCGGGACAGCCACTAGCTTAGGGACCGGGGAGCTGTTTTTT	CATSGPGTATSLGTGELFF
TRBV6-6	.	TRBJ2-1	.	TGTGCCAGTGGGTGGGGGAGTCCTAATGAGCAGTTCTTC	CASGWGSPNEQFF
TRBV4-1	once	TRBJ1-2	.	TGCGCCAGCAGTCAGGACTCCAGGGACGCTTATGGCTACACCTTC	CASSQDSRDAYGYTF
TRBV19	once	TRBJ1-5	.	TGTGCCAGTAGCGACAGCAATCAGCCCCAGCATTTT	CASSDSNQPQHF
TRBV27	once	TRBJ1-1	.	TGTGCCAGCAGCCCCGAGGGGGGCACTGAAGCTTTCTTT	CASSPEGGTEAFF
TRBV12-3/TRBV12-4	.	TRBJ2-2	.	TGTGCCAGCAGTTTCTCGACCACTAGGGAGCTGTTTTTT	CASSFSTTRELFF